The entry below describes one TCR beta chain. This CDR3 is built from 21 residues. Germline V lookup: CDR1 PRHDT, CDR2 FYEKMQ (reference sequence). The V segment lost 0 bases and the J segment 2 bases; nucleotides outside the gene matches: 20. The repertoire was sequenced with immunoSEQ multiplex PCR; TCRdb's copy has only in-frame clones and lacks some. In the table there are tens of thousands of clones, 85% to 95% of which are singletons. The data derive from a study of OX40 agonist ivuxolimab in advanced cancers. This clonotype was sampled from an adult with an advanced solid tumor such as melanoma, head and neck, liver or kidney cancer. The sample was CD4+ or CD8+ T cells sorted from blood, taken in a trial of the OX40 agonist ivuxolimab. The chain is built from TRBV13 and TRBJ2-7, with 9 bases aligning to TRBD2. The CDR3 protein is CASSLGSGAASGTILTYEQYF. The CDR3 DNA is TGTGCCAGCAGCTTAGGCAGCGGAGCGGCTAGCGGGACCATACTAACCTACGAGCAGTACTTC.